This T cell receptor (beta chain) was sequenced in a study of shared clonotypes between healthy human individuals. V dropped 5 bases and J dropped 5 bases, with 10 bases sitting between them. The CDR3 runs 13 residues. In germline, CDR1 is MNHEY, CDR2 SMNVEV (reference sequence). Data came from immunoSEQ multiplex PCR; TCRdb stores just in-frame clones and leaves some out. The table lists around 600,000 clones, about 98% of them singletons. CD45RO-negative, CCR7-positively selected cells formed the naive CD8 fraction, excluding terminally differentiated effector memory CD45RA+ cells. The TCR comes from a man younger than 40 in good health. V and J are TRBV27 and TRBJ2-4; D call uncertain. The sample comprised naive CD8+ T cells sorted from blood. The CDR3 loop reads CASSLLGQNIQYF. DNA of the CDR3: TGTGCCAGCAGTCTTTTGGGCCAAAACATTCAGTACTTC.